This T cell receptor (beta chain) was identified in a study of cytomegalovirus exposure and HLA in healthy donors. Study results and caveats: When the data were analyzed later, several of the most significant clusters appeared to be linked to common viral pathogens.

This CDR3 comprises 15 residues. Trimming removed 4 bases at V and 0 bases at J, with 13 bases between. Germline lookup yields CDR1 SGHNT and CDR2 YYREEE (reference sequence). This clone was detected only once. Its antigen is unknown. In the PCR, 60 Vbeta and 13 Jbeta primers were used. The table came from immunoSEQ multiplex PCR; TCRdb's copy has only in-frame clones and leaves some out. The data contain 190,000 or so clones, about four fifths of them singletons. Sequences were obtained from PBMCs. The rearrangement joins TRBV5-4 to TRBJ1-2; a possible D gene is TRBD1 (5 bases). This sequence originates from a boy under 10 years old in good health and CMV-seronegative. The CDR3 here is CASSPGGATNYGYTF. The CDR3 DNA reads TGTGCCAGCAGCCCCGGCGGGGCCACTAACTATGGCTACACCTTC.